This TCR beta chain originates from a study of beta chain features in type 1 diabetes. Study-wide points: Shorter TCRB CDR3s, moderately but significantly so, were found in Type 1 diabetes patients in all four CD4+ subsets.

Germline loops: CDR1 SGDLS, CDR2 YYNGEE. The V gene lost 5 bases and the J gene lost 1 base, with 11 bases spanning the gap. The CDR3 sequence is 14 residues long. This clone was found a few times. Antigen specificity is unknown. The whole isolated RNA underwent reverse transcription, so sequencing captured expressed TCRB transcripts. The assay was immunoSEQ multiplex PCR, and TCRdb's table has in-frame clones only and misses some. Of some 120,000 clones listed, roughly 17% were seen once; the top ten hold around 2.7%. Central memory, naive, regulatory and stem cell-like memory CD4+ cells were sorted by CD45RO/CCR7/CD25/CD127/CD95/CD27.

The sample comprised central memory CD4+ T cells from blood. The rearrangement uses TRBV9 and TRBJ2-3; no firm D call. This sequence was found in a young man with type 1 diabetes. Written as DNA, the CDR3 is TGTGCCAGCAGTCCTACCGTGGGCACAGATACGCAGTATTTT. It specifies CASSPTVGTDTQYF.